This record looks at one TCR beta chain sequence and its context. The identical CDR3 is also encoded by other nucleotide sequences in the sample. The data were taken from a study of control samples from healthy donors and cancer patients. The germline gives CDR1 MDHEN, CDR2 SYDVKM. V was shortened by 10 bases and J by 7 bases, with 14 bases between the two germline ends. The CDR3 contains 12 residues. The assay was immunoSEQ multiplex PCR, and TCRdb's table has in-frame clones only and misses some. The table has some 220,000 clones, about 94% seen once. This clonotype originated in a man between 45 and 60 years old in good health. The genes are TRBV28 and TRBJ1-5; D not certain. Material for sequencing was blood. This CDR3 reads CATKRPGQPQHF. The CDR3 nucleotides read TGTGCCACCAAACGACCTGGCCAGCCCCAGCATTTT.